What follows describes a single T cell receptor beta chain. Its antigen is unknown. The entry originates in a study of identifying expanded T cells in peripheral blood. Sequencing was performed with immunoSEQ multiplex PCR; in TCRdb, only in-frame clones are kept and a portion is missing. Altogether 90,000 to 95,000 clones are present, over 75% being singletons, with the ten largest covering about 6%. V was trimmed by 7 bases and J by 10 bases, leaving 11 bases between them. Germline CDR1 and CDR2: LNHDA and SQIVND (reference sequence). The CDR3 is made up of 11 amino acids. Broader study findings: Roughly 2-week clone count variance significantly increased as total template count grew.

This rearrangement joins TRBV19 to TRBJ2-1; TRBD1 or TRBD2 may be the D gene (6 bases each). The receptor was isolated from a person aged 18 to 69 in good health. Sequenced material: blood. CDR3 sequence reads: CASIGGREQFF. CDR3 DNA sequence: TGTGCCAGTATTGGGGGGCGGGAGCAGTTCTTC.